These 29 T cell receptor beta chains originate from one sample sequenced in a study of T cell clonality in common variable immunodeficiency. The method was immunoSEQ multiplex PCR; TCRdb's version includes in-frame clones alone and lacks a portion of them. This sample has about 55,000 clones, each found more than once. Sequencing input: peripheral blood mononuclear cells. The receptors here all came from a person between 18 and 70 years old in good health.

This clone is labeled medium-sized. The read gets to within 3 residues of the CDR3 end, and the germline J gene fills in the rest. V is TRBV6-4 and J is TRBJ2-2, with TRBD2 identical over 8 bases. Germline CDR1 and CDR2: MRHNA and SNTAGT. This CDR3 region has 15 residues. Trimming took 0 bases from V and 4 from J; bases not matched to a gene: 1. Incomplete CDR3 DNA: TGTGCCAGCAGTGACTCCGGGACTAGCACCGGGGAG. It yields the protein CASSDSGTSTGE. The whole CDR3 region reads CASSDSGTSTGELFF.

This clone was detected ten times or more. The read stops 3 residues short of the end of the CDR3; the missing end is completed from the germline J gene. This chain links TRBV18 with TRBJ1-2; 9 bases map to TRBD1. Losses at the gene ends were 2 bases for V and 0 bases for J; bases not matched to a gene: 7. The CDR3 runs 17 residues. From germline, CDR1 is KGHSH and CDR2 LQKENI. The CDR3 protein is CASSPNSGTGTNYGYTF. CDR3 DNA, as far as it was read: TGTGCCAGCTCACCAAACTCAGGGACAGGGACTAACTATGGC.

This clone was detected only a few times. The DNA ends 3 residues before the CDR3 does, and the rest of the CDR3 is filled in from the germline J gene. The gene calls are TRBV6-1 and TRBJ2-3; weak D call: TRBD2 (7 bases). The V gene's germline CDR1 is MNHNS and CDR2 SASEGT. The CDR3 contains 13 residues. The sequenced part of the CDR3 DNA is TGTGCCAGCAGTGAGAGGGGGGGTCAGCCG. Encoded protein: CASSERGGQP. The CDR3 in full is CASSERGGQPQYF.

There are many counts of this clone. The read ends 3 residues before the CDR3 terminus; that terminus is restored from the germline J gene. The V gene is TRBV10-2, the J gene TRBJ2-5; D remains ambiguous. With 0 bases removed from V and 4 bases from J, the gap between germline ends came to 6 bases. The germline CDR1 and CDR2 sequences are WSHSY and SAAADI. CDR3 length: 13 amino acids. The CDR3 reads CASSESRGETQYF. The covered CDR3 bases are TGCGCCAGCAGTGAGTCTCGAGGAGAGACC.

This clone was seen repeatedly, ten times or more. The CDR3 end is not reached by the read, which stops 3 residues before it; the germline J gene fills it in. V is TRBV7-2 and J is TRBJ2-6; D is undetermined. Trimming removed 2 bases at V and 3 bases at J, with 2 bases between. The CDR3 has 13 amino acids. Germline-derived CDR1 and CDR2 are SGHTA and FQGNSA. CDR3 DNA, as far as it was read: TGTGCCAGCAGCTTATATGGGGCCAACGTC. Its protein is CASSLYGANV. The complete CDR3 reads CASSLYGANVLTF.

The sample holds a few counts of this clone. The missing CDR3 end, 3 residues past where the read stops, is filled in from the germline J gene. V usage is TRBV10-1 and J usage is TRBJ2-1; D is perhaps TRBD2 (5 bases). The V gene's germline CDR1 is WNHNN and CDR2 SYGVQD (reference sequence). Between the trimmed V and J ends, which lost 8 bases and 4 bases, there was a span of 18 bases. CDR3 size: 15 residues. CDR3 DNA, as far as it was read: TGCGCCAGCCCGAGGACTCAGGACGGTTACAATGAG. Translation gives CASPRTQDGYNE. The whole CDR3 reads CASPRTQDGYNEQFF.

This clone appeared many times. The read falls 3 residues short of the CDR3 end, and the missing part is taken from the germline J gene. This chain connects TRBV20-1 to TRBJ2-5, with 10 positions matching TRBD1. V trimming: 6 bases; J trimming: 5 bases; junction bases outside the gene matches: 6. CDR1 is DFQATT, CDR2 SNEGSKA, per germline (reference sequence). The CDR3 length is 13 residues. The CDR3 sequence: CSAGTGARETQYF. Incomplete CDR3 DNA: TGCAGTGCGGGGACAGGGGCCCGGGAGACC.

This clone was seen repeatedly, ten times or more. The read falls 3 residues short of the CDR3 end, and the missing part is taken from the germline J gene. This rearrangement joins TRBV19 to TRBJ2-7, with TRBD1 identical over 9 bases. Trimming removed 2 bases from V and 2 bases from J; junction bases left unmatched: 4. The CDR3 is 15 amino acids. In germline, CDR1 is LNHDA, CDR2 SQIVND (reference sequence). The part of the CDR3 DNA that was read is TGTGCCAGTAGTATAAAGACAGGGGGGCCCTACGAG. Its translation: CASSIKTGGPYE. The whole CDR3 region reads CASSIKTGGPYEQYF.

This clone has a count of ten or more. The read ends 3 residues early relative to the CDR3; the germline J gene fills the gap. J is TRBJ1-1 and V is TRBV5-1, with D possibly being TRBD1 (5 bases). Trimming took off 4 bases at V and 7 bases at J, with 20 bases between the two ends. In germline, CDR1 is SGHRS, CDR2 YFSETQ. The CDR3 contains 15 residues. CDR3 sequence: CASSAIRGTIFEAFF. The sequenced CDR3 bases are TGCGCCAGCAGCGCGATAAGGGGCACGATTTTTGAA.

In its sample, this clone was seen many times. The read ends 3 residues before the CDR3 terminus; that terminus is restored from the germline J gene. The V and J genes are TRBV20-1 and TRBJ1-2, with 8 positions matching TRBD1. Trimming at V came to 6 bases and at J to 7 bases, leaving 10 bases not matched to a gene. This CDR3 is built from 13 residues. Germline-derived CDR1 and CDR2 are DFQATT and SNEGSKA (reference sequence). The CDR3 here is CSAPNQGAGGYTF. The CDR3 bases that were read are TGCAGTGCCCCTAATCAGGGGGCGGGTGGC.

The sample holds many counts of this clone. Partial CDR3 DNA: TGTGCCTGGAGCAATCCGAGACAGGGGGCGAATGGC. Protein sequence: CAWSNPRQGANG. The complete CDR3 reads CAWSNPRQGANGYTF. V usage is TRBV30 and J usage is TRBJ1-2; TRBD1 matches at 10 bases. The CDR3 end falls 3 residues outside the read, so it is completed with the germline J gene. The CDR3 contains 15 residues. Trimming removed 3 bases from V and 6 bases from J; junction bases left unmatched: 10. The germline V gene encodes CDR1 GTSNPN and CDR2 SVGIG (reference sequence).

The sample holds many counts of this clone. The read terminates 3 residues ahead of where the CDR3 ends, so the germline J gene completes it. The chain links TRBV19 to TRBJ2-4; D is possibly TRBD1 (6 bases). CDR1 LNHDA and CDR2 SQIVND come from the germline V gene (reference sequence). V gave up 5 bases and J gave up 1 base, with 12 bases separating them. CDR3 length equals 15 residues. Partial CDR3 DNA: TGTGCCAGTAGTTTAACTCAGGGGGCCAAAAACATT. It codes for CASSLTQGAKNI. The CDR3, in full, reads CASSLTQGAKNIQYF.

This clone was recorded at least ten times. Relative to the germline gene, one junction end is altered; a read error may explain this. The CDR3 region is CASSQETGINTGELFF. CDR3 DNA, as far as it was read: TGCGCCAGCAGCCAGGAGACAGGGATTAACACCGGGGAG. The chain combines TRBV4-2 with TRBJ2-2; TRBD1 matches 7 bases. The read falls 3 residues short of the CDR3 end, and the missing part is taken from the germline J gene. The germline V gene has CDR1 LGHNA and CDR2 YNFKEQ. The length of the CDR3 is 16 residues.

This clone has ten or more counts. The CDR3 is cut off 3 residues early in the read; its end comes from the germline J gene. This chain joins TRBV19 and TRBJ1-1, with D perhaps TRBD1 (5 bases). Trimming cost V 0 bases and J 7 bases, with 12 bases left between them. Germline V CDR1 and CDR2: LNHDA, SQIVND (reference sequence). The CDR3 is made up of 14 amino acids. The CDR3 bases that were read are TGTGCCAGTAGTATAGATCATCAGGGCAATGAA. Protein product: CASSIDHQGNE. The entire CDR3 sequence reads CASSIDHQGNEAFF.

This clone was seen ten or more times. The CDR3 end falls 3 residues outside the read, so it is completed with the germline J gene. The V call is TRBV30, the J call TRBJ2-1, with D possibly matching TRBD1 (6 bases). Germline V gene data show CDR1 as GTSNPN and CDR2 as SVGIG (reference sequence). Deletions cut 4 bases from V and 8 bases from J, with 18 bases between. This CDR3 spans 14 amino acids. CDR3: CAWTTGSLVDEQFF. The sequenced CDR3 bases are TGTGCCTGGACCACAGGGTCATTAGTAGATGAG.

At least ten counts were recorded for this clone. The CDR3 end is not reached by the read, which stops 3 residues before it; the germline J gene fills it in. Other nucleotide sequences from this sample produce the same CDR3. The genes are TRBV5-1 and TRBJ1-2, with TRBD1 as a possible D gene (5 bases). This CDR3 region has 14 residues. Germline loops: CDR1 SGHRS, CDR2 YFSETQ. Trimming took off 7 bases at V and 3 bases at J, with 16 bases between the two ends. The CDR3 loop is CASGREGSDYGYTF. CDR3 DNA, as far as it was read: TGCGCCAGCGGCCGGGAGGGGAGCGACTATGGC.

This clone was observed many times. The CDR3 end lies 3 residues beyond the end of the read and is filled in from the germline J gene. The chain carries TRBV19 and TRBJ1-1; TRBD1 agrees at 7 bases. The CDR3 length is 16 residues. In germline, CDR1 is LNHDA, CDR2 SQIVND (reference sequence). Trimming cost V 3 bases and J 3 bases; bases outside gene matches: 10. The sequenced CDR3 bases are TGTGCCAGTAGTATCACCGGGACAGAACCCTACACTGAA. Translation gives CASSITGTEPYTE. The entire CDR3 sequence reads CASSITGTEPYTEAFF.

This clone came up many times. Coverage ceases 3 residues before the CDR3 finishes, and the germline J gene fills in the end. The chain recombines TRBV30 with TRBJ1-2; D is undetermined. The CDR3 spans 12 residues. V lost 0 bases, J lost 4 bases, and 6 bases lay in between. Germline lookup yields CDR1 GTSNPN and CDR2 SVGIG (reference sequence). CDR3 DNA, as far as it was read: TGTGCCTGGAGTGTACGCAGCTATGGC. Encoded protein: CAWSVRSYG. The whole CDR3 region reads CAWSVRSYGYTF.

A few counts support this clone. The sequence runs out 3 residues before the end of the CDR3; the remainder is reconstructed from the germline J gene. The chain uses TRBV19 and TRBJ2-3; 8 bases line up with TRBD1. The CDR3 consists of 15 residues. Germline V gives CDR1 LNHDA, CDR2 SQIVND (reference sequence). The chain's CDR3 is CASSWDGQGGRPQYF. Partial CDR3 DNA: TGTGCCAGTAGTTGGGATGGACAGGGCGGACGGCCG.

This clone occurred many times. The CDR3 spells CSASRQGIEAFF. CDR3 DNA, as far as it was read: TGCAGTGCTTCCCGACAGGGAATAGAA. The chain couples TRBV20-1 to TRBJ1-1, with 7 bases aligning to TRBD1. The CDR3 end lies 3 residues beyond the end of the read and is filled in from the germline J gene. The CDR3 is made up of 12 amino acids. CDR1 DFQATT and CDR2 SNEGSKA come from the germline V gene (reference sequence).

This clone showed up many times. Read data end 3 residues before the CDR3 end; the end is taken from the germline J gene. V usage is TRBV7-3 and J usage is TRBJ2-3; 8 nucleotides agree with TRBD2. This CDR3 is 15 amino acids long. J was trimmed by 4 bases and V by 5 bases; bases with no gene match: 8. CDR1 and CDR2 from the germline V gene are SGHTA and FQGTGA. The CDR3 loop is CASSPGGGMADTQYF. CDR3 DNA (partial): TGTGCCAGCAGCCCCGGGGGGGGAATGGCAGATACG.

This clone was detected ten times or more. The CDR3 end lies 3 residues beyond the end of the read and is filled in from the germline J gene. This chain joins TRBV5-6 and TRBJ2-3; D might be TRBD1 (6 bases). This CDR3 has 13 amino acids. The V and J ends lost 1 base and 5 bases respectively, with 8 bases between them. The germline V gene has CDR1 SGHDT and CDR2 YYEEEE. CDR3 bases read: TGTGCCAGCAGCTTGACAGGGCGAGATACG. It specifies CASSLTGRDT. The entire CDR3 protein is CASSLTGRDTQYF.

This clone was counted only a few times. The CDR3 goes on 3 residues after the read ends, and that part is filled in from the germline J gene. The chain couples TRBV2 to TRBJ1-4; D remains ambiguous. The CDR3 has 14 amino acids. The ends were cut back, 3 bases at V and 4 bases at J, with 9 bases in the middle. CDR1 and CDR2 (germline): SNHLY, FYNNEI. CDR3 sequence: CASSDHRSNEKLFF. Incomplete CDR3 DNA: TGTGCCAGCAGTGATCACAGAAGTAATGAAAAA.

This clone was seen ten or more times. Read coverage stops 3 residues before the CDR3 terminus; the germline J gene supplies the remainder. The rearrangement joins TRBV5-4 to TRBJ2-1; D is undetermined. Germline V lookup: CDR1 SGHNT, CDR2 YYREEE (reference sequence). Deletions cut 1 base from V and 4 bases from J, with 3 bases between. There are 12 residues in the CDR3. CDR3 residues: CASSLPYNEQFF. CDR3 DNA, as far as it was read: TGTGCCAGCAGCTTGCCTTACAATGAG.

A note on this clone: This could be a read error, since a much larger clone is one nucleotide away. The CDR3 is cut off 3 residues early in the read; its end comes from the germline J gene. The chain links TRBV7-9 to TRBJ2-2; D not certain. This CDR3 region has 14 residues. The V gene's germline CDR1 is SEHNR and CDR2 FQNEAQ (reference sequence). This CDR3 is CASSYAGPGEKLFF. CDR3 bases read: TGTGCCAGCAGCTATGCCGGCCCGGGTGAAAAG. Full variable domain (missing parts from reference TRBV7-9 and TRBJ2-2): DTGVSQNPRHKITKRGQNVTFRCDPISEHNRLYWYRQTLGQGPEFLTYFQNEAQLEKSRLLSDRFSAERPKGSFSTLEIQRTEQGDSAMYLCASSYAGPGEKLFFGEGSRLTVL.

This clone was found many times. The CDR3 DNA, read in part, is TGCAGTGCTAGAGGAGGGGAGGACTACGAG. Protein sequence: CSARGGEDYE. The entire CDR3 protein reads CSARGGEDYEQYF. This chain connects TRBV20-1 to TRBJ2-7, with a tentative D call TRBD2 (6 bases). The read ends 3 residues before the CDR3 terminus; that terminus is restored from the germline J gene. The V and J ends lost 1 base and 3 bases respectively, with 10 bases between them. The CDR3 totals 13 residues. The germline gives CDR1 DFQATT, CDR2 SNEGSKA (reference sequence).

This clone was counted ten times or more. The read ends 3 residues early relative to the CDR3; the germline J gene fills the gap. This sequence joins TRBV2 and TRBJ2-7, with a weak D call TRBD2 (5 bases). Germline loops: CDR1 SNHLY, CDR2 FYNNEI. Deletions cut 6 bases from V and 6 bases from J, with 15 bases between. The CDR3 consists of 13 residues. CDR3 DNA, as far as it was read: TGTGCCAGCAGCCTGACTAAGAACCGCGAG. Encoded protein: CASSLTKNRE. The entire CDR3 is CASSLTKNREQYF.

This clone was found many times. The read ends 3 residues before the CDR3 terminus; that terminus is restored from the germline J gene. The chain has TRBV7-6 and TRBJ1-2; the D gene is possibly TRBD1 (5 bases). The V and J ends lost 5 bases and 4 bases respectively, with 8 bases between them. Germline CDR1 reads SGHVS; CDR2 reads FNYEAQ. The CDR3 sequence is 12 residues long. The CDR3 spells CASSPQGYGYTF. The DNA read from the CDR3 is TGTGCCAGCAGCCCTCAGGGCTATGGC.

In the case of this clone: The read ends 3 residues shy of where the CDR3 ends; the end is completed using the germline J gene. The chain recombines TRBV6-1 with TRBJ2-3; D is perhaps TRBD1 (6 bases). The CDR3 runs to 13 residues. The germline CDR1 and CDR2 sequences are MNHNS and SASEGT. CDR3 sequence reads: CASSDRGLETQYF. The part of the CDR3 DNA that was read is TGTGCCAGCAGTGACAGGGGTTTGGAGACG.